These 27 T cell receptor beta chains share one sample of origin, sequenced in a study of blood T cell repertoires in COVID-19. Measured with immunoSEQ multiplex PCR; TCRdb has only the in-frame clones, and not every one. Of about 110,000 clones in the sample, roughly four fifths were seen once. The sequenced sample was peripheral blood. The receptors were gathered from a woman in her sixties with acute or convalescent COVID-19.

The chain has TRBV5-1 and TRBJ1-2; TRBD1 is a possible D gene (5 bases). CDR1 SGHRS and CDR2 YFSETQ come from the germline V gene. V lost 0 bases and J lost 3, with 12 bases in between. The CDR3 runs 15 residues. CDR3 nucleotides: TGCGCCAGCAGCTTGGAGGGACGGGGGGACTATGGCTACACCTTC. It encodes CASSLEGRGDYGYTF.

This clone was observed a single time. The rearrangement uses TRBV5-1 and TRBJ1-4; D remains ambiguous. The ends were cut back, 4 bases at V and 4 bases at J, with 8 bases in the middle. CDR1 is SGHRS and CDR2 is YFSETQ in the germline V gene. The CDR3 spans 13 residues. The CDR3, as DNA: TGCGCCAGCAGCGCGCTCGATAATGAAAAACTGTTTTTT. It encodes CASSALDNEKLFF.

Note on this clone: One end of the junction is discordant with germline, which a read error may explain. J is TRBJ2-2 and V is TRBV7-7; 7 positions match TRBD2. This CDR3 spans 15 amino acids. Germline values: CDR1 SSHAT, CDR2 FNYEAQ (reference sequence). The CDR3 reads CASSLNAGALGELFF. The CDR3 nucleotides read TGTGCTAGCAGCTTAAATGCGGGAGCGCTCGGGGAGCTGTTTTTT.

The gene calls are TRBV5-1 and TRBJ2-2, with unresolved D. Trimming left V 7 bases short and J 2 bases short, with 12 bases between. The CDR3 has 14 amino acids. CDR1 and CDR2 from the germline V gene are SGHRS and YFSETQ. In nucleotides, the CDR3 is TGCGCCAGCCACTACGCTCTTAACACCGGGGAGCTGTTTTTT. Residues: CASHYALNTGELFF.

V and J are TRBV9 and TRBJ1-2, with no clear D. This CDR3 region has 15 residues. Trimming shortened V by 4 bases and J by 8 bases, and 21 bases separated the two germline ends. CDR1 SGDLS and CDR2 YYNGEE come from the germline V gene. The CDR3 nucleotides read TGTGCCAGCAGCTCCAACTTACTTCAATTACGGGGCTACACCTTC. It encodes CASSSNLLQLRGYTF.

This clone was observed a handful of times. This chain connects TRBV9 to TRBJ2-3; D possibly corresponds to TRBD2 (5 bases). CDR3 length: 16 amino acids. Per germline, CDR1 SGDLS and CDR2 YYNGEE. V lost 4 bases and J lost 1, with 16 bases in between. The chain's CDR3 is CASSPSGVGGTDTQYF. Here the CDR3 DNA reads TGTGCCAGCAGCCCCTCCGGGGTGGGAGGCACAGATACGCAGTATTTT. The variable domain in full, with the rest retrieved from reference TRBV9 and TRBJ2-3, is DSGVTQTPKHLITATGQRVTLRCSPRSGDLSVYWYQQSLDQGLQFLIQYYNGEERAKGNILERFSAQQFPDLHSELNLSSLELGDSALYFCASSPSGVGGTDTQYFGPGTRLTVL.

The chain employs TRBV5-6 and TRBJ2-1, with TRBD1 identical over 9 bases. Germline CDR1 and CDR2: SGHDT and YYEEEE. The trim removed 4 bases at V and 12 bases at J, leaving 11 bases unmatched. CDR3 length: 14 amino acids. The CDR3 spells CASSTRTGALVQFF. The CDR3, as DNA: TGTGCCAGCAGCACTAGGACAGGGGCCCTCGTGCAGTTCTTC.

The gene calls are TRBV18 and TRBJ1-4, with TRBD1 as a possible D gene (5 bases). Looked up from germline, CDR1 is KGHSH and CDR2 is LQKENI. V dropped 2 bases and J dropped 8 bases, with 15 bases sitting between them. CDR3 length: 15 amino acids. CDR3: CASSPKQGGEEKLFF. Here the CDR3 DNA reads TGTGCCAGCTCACCAAAGCAGGGTGGAGAGGAAAAACTGTTTTTT.

The V and J genes are TRBV5-1 and TRBJ2-2; maybe TRBD2 (5 bases). Germline V gene data show CDR1 as SGHRS and CDR2 as YFSETQ. With 4 bases removed from V and 1 base from J, the gap between germline ends came to 5 bases. CDR3 length: 13 amino acids. CDR3 sequence: CASSRENTGELFF. CDR3 coding DNA: TGCGCCAGCAGCCGGGAGAACACCGGGGAGCTGTTTTTT.

The V call is TRBV7-9, the J call TRBJ2-3; D is perhaps TRBD2 (5 bases). CDR3 length equals 14 residues. Trimming cost V 5 bases and J 5 bases, with 14 bases left between them. CDR1 and CDR2 (germline): SEHNR, FQNEAQ (reference sequence). CDR3 in DNA: TGTGCCAGCAGCCCCTTATATGAGGGAGATACGCAGTATTTT. It translates to CASSPLYEGDTQYF.

The V and J genes are TRBV5-1 and TRBJ1-4; 9 positions agree with TRBD1. The CDR3 is 15 amino acids. The V gene's germline CDR1 is SGHRS and CDR2 YFSETQ. V trimming: 5 bases; J trimming: 7 bases; junction bases outside the gene matches: 9. The CDR3, as DNA: TGCGCCAGCAGACCCACCGGGACAGGGCCTGAAAAACTGTTTTTT. Translation gives CASRPTGTGPEKLFF.

V and J are TRBV7-2 and TRBJ2-7, with a tentative D call TRBD1 (6 bases). Germline V gene lookup returns CDR1 SGHTA and CDR2 FQGNSA. The V and J ends lost 4 bases and 0 bases respectively, with 13 bases between them. The CDR3 has 15 residues. In nucleotides, the CDR3 is TGTGCCAGCAGCTCTTCCACAGGGCCCTCCTACGAGCAGTACTTC. Translation gives CASSSSTGPSYEQYF.

The V and J genes are TRBV4-2 and TRBJ2-2, with D possibly being TRBD1 (6 bases). CDR1 and CDR2 (germline): LGHNA, YNFKEQ. The CDR3 is made up of 16 amino acids. The germline V and J ends were trimmed by 1 base and 5 bases, with 14 bases remaining between them. The CDR3 reads CASSQGGGTGTGELFF. The CDR3 nucleotides are TGTGCCAGCAGCCAAGGAGGGGGAACAGGAACCGGGGAGCTGTTTTTT.

This clone was seen a handful of times. V is TRBV6-5 and J is TRBJ2-7, with TRBD2 matching 8 bases. The germline CDR1 and CDR2 sequences are MNHEY and SVGAGI. The CDR3 spans 15 residues. V lost 2 bases and J lost 4; bases outside the gene matches: 7. The CDR3 region is CASSYGGGSYYEQYF. CDR3 nucleotide sequence: TGTGCCAGCAGTTACGGCGGGGGGTCCTATTACGAGCAGTACTTC.

The chain uses TRBV15 and TRBJ2-7, with D possibly TRBD2 on 5 matching bases. This CDR3 has 13 residues. Germline CDR1 LNHNV, CDR2 YYDKDF (reference sequence). Trimming removed 2 bases at V and 5 bases at J, with 10 bases between. In nucleotides, the CDR3 is TGTGCCACCAGCAGATCCCCGAGGGACGAGCAGTACTTC. Amino acids: CATSRSPRDEQYF.

The chain combines TRBV5-6 with TRBJ1-1; unclear D gene. This CDR3 spans 13 amino acids. The germline V and J ends were trimmed by 0 bases and 4 bases, with 7 bases remaining between them. The germline CDR1 and CDR2 sequences are SGHDT and YYEEEE. CDR3 bases: TGTGCCAGCAGCTTGGGGGCGGGCACTGAAGCTTTCTTT. Its translation is CASSLGAGTEAFF. The entire variable domain, with the rest obtained from reference TRBV5-6 and TRBJ1-1, is as follows: DAGVTQSPTHLIKTRGQQVTLRCSPKSGHDTVSWYQQALGQGPQFIFQYYEEEERQRGNFPDRFSGHQFPNYSSELNVNALLLGDSALYLCASSLGAGTEAFFGQGTRLTVV.

The V and J genes are TRBV14 and TRBJ2-7; 7 bases line up with TRBD1. Germline V gene lookup returns CDR1 SGHDN and CDR2 FVKESK. Germline trimming cut 0 bases from V and 3 bases from J; bases unmatched to any gene: 5. This CDR3 is built from 15 residues. The CDR3 here is CASSQDSNRGYEQYF. The CDR3 nucleotides read TGTGCCAGCAGCCAAGATTCAAACAGGGGCTACGAGCAGTACTTC.

This chain joins TRBV4-1 and TRBJ2-5, with 11 positions matching TRBD2. The CDR3 consists of 16 residues. Germline assignment: CDR1 MGHRA and CDR2 YSYEKL. The ends lost 1 base at V and 5 bases at J; junction bases unmatched: 6. The CDR3 DNA is TGCGCCAGCAGCCAAGGTTCTAGCGGGGGGCGGGAGACCCAGTACTTC. Amino acid sequence: CASSQGSSGGRETQYF.

The chain links TRBV5-1 to TRBJ2-7; 10 bases are shared with TRBD1. The V and J ends lost 4 bases and 4 bases, in that order; junction bases with no gene match: 8. Germline loops: CDR1 SGHRS, CDR2 YFSETQ. This CDR3 is 15 amino acids long. This CDR3 is CASSPGQGGGYEQYF. The CDR3, as DNA: TGCGCCAGCAGCCCCGGACAGGGGGGTGGGTACGAGCAGTACTTC.

The rearrangement uses TRBV19 and TRBJ1-4; 9 nucleotides match TRBD1. Per the germline V gene, CDR1 is LNHDA and CDR2 is SQIVND (reference sequence). CDR3 length equals 14 residues. Trimming removed 5 bases from V and 5 bases from J; junction bases left unmatched: 3. CDR3 DNA: TGTGCCAGTAGTGGGACAGGGACAAATGAAAAACTGTTTTTT. Protein: CASSGTGTNEKLFF.

CDR3: CASSLDPGTNTGELFF. CDR3 nucleotide sequence: TGTGCCAGCAGCTTAGATCCAGGGACGAACACCGGGGAGCTGTTTTTT. The chain employs TRBV5-4 and TRBJ2-2, with D perhaps matching TRBD1 (5 bases). The CDR3 is 16 residues long. V was cut by 2 bases and J by 0 bases, with 11 bases left in between. In germline, CDR1 is SGHNT, CDR2 YYREEE (reference sequence).

This clone was seen more than once but under ten times. V usage is TRBV7-9 and J usage is TRBJ1-1; D gene unclear. The germline CDR1 and CDR2 sequences are SEHNR and FQNEAQ (reference sequence). V lost 0 bases and J lost 3, with 5 bases in between. This CDR3 contains 13 residues. The CDR3 loop is CASSLALHTEAFF. In nucleotides, the CDR3 is TGTGCCAGCAGCTTAGCCCTTCACACTGAAGCTTTCTTT. Supplemented by reference TRBV7-9 and TRBJ1-1, the full variable domain reads DTGVSQNPRHKITKRGQNVTFRCDPISEHNRLYWYRQTLGQGPEFLTYFQNEAQLEKSRLLSDRFSAERPKGSFSTLEIQRTEQGDSAMYLCASSLALHTEAFFGQGTRLTVV.

V gene TRBV19 combines with J gene TRBJ1-1; 11 bases fit TRBD1. Losses at the gene ends were 5 bases for V and 5 bases for J; bases not matched to a gene: 7. CDR1 is LNHDA and CDR2 is SQIVND in the germline V gene (reference sequence). The CDR3 loop spans 15 amino acids. CDR3 amino acids: CASSLWTGGATEAFF. The CDR3 DNA reads TGTGCCAGTAGTTTGTGGACAGGGGGCGCGACTGAAGCTTTCTTT.

This sequence joins TRBV2 and TRBJ1-4; TRBD1 aligns across 7 bases. CDR1 and CDR2 (germline): SNHLY, FYNNEI. The CDR3 has 15 residues. V trimming: 5 bases; J trimming: 4 bases; junction bases outside the gene matches: 7. CDR3 in amino acids: CASSFTGDLNEKLFF. The CDR3 DNA follows: TGTGCCAGCAGTTTCACAGGGGACCTTAATGAAAAACTGTTTTTT. Variable domain in full (rest from reference TRBV2 and TRBJ1-4): EPEVTQTPSHQVTQMGQEVILRCVPISNHLYFYWYRQILGQKVEFLVSFYNNEISEKSEIFDDQFSVERPDGSNFTLKIRSTKLEDSAMYFCASSFTGDLNEKLFFGSGTQLSVL.

This sequence joins TRBV6-5 and TRBJ1-4, with 7 bases identical to TRBD1. Trimming took 4 bases from V and 4 from J; bases not matched to a gene: 9. Germline V gene data show CDR1 as MNHEY and CDR2 as SVGAGI. The length of the CDR3 is 16 residues. The CDR3: CASSFLGGGINEKLFF. Here the CDR3 DNA reads TGTGCCAGCAGTTTCCTAGGAGGGGGCATTAATGAAAAACTGTTTTTT.

The chain uses TRBV6-5 and TRBJ2-7, with 8 bases identical to TRBD1. Losses at the gene ends were 2 bases for V and 3 bases for J; bases not matched to a gene: 3. The CDR3 has 14 amino acids. In germline, CDR1 is MNHEY, CDR2 SVGAGI. CDR3 nucleotides: TGTGCCAGCAGTTACGAAACAGGGGGCTACGAGCAGTACTTC. It codes for CASSYETGGYEQYF.

The chain carries TRBV28 and TRBJ1-1; 7 positions agree with TRBD1. The V gene's germline CDR1 is MDHEN and CDR2 SYDVKM. CDR3 length equals 14 residues. After removal of 8 bases from V and 12 bases from J, the junction contained 18 bases not matched to a gene. The DNA of the CDR3 is TGTGCCAGCGGATCACTGAATGACAGGGCTTTTTCTTTCTTT. Its translation is CASGSLNDRAFSFF.